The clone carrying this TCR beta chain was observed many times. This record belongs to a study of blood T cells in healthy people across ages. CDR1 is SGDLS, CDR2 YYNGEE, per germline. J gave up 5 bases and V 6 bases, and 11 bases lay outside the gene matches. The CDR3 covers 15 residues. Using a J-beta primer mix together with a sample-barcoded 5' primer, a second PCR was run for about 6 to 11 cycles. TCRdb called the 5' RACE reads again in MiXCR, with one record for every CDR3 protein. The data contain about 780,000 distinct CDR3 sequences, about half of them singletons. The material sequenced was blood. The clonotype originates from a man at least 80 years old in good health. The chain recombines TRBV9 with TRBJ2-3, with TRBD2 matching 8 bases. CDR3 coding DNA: TGTGCCAGCACTCTTAGTGGGCTAGCGGGAGATACGCAGTATTTT. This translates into CASTLSGLAGDTQYF. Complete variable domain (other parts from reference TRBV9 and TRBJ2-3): DSGVTQTPKHLITATGQRVTLRCSPRSGDLSVYWYQQSLDQGLQFLIQYYNGEERAKGNILERFSAQQFPDLHSELNLSSLELGDSALYFCASTLSGLAGDTQYFGPGTRLTVL.